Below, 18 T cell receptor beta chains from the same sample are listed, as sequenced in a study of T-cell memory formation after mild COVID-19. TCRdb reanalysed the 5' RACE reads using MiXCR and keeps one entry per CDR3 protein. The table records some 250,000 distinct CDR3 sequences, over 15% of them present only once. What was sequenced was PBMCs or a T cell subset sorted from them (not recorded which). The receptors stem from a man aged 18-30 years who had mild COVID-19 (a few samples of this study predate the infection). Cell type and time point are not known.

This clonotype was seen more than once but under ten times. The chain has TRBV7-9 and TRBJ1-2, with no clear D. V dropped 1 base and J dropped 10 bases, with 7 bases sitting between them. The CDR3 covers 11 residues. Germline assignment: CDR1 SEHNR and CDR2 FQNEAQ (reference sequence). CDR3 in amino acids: CASSLEGYYTF. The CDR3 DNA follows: TGTGCCAGCAGCTTAGAGGGCTACTACACCTTC.

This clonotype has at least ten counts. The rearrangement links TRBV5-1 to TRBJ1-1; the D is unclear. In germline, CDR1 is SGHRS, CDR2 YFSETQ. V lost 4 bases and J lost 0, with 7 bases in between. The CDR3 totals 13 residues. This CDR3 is CASSPRVNTEAFF. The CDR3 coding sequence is TGCGCCAGCAGCCCACGGGTGAACACTGAAGCTTTCTTT.

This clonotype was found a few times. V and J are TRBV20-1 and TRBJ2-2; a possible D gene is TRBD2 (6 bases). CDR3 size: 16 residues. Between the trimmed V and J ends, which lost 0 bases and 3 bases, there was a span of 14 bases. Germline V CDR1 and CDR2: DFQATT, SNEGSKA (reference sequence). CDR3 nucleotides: TGCAGTGCTAGAGACCCCGGGACTGCCTACACCGGGGAGCTGTTTTTT. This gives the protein CSARDPGTAYTGELFF.

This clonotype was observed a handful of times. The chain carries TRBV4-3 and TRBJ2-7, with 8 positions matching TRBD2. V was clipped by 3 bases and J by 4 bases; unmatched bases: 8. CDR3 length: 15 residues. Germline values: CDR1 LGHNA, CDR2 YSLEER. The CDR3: CASSHIAGLRYEQYV. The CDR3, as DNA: TGCGCCAGCAGCCACATAGCGGGGCTCCGTTACGAGCAGTACGTC.

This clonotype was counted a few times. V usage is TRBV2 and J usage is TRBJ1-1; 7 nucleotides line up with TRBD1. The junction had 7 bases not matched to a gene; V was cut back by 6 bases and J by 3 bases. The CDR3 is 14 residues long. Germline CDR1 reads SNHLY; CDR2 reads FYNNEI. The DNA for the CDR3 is TGTGCCAGCAGACAGGGGCTTGGCGACACTGAAGCTTTCTTT. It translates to CASRQGLGDTEAFF.

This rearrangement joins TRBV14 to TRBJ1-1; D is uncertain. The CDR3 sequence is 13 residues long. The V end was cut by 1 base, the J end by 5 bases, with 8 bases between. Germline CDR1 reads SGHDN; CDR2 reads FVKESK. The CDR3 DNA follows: TGTGCCAGCAGCCAAGGTCCTGGAACTGAAGCTTTCTTT. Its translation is CASSQGPGTEAFF.

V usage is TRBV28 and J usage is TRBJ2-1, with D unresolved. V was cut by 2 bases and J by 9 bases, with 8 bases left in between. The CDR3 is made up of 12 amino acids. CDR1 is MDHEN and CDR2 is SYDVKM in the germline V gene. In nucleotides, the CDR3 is TGTGCCAGCAGTTTAGGGTGGGGTGAGCAGTTCTTC. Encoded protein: CASSLGWGEQFF.

The CDR3 loop is CASSSEQGAGDTQYF. CDR3 sequence (DNA): TGTGCCAGCAGTTCTGAACAGGGGGCGGGAGATACGCAGTATTTT. The chain has TRBV12-3 or TRBV12-4 and TRBJ2-3, with TRBD1 matching over 9 bases. The CDR3 runs to 15 residues. The V and J ends lost 4 bases and 5 bases, in that order; junction bases with no gene match: 7.

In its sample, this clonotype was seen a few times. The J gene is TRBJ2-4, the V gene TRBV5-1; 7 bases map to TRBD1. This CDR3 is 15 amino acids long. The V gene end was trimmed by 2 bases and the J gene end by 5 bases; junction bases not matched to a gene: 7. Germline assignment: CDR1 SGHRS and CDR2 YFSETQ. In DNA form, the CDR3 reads TGCGCCAGCAGCTTAACAGGGGAACCTCAAAACATTCAGTACTTC. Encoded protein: CASSLTGEPQNIQYF.

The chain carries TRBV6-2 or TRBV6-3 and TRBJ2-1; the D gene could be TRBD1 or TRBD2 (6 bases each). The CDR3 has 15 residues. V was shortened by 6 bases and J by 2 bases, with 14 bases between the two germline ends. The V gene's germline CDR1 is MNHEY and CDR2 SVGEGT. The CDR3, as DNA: TGTGCCAGCAGCCGGACGGGGGCCCCCTACAATGAGCAGTTCTTC. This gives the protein CASSRTGAPYNEQFF.

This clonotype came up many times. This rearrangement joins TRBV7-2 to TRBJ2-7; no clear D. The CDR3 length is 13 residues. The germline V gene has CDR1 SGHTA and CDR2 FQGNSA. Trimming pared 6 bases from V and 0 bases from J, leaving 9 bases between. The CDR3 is CASRNPPSYEQYV. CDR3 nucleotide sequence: TGTGCCAGCAGGAACCCACCCTCCTACGAGCAGTACGTC.

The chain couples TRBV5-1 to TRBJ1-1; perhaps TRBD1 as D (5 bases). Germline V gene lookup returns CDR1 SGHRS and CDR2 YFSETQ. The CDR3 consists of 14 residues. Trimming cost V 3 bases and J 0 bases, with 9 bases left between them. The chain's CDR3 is CASSSTRVNTEAFF. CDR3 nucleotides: TGCGCCAGCAGCTCCACCAGGGTGAACACTGAAGCTTTCTTT.

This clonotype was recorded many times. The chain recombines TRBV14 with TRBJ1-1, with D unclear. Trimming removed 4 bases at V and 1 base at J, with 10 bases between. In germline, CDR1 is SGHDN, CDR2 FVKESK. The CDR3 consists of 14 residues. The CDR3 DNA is TGTGCCAGCAGCCCCCGCGGAGCGAACACTGAAGCTTTCTTT. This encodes CASSPRGANTEAFF.

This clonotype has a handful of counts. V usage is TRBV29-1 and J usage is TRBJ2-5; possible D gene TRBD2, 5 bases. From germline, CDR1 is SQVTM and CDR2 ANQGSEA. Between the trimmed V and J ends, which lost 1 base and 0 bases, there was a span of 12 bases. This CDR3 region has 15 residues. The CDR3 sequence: CSVEGEQPYQETQYF. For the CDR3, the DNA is TGCAGCGTTGAAGGGGAGCAGCCGTACCAAGAGACCCAGTACTTC.

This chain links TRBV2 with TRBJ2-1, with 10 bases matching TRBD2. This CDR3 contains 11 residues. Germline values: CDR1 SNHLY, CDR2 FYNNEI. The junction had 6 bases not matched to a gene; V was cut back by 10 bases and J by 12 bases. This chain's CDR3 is CANLAGVGQFF. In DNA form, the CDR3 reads TGTGCCAATCTAGCGGGGGTAGGGCAGTTCTTC.

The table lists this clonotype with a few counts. The chain's CDR3 is CASSPTLGGNEQFF. The CDR3 DNA reads TGTGCCAGTAGTCCAACTCTTGGTGGCAATGAGCAGTTCTTC. The rearrangement links TRBV19 to TRBJ2-1; the D is unclear. The CDR3 has 14 residues. The V gene's germline CDR1 is LNHDA and CDR2 SQIVND (reference sequence). The ends were cut back, 5 bases at V and 6 bases at J, with 14 bases in the middle.

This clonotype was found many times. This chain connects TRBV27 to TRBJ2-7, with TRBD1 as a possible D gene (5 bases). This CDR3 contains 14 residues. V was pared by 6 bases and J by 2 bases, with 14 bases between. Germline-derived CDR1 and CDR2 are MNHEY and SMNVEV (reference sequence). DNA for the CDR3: TGTGCCAGCAGCCCGGCAGGGTTCGCCTACGAGCAGTACTTC. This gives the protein CASSPAGFAYEQYF.

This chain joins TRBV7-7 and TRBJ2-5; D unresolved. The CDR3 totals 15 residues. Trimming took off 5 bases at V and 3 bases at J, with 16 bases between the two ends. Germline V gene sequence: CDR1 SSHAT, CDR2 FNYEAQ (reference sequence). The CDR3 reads CASSPISMAEETQYF. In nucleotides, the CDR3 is TGTGCCAGCAGCCCTATAAGCATGGCAGAAGAGACCCAGTACTTC.